This entry lists 32 T cell receptor beta chains sequenced from one sample in a study of memory CD4+ T cells and cytomegalovirus serostatus. The sort gate was single viable CD3+CD4+CD8-CD45RO+ cells for memory CD4+ T cells. TCRdb keeps only in-frame clones here, not all; method: immunoSEQ multiplex PCR. The sample includes about 48,000 clones, over 75% of them seen just once. The sample taken for sequencing was memory CD4+ T cells from blood. Receptor source: an adult in good health and CMV-seronegative.

This clone has just a few counts. The chain employs TRBV30 and TRBJ2-5, with 11 bases that match TRBD2. CDR1 is GTSNPN and CDR2 is SVGIG in the germline V gene (reference sequence). J gave up 2 bases and V 0 bases, and 5 bases lay outside the gene matches. The CDR3 covers 16 residues. The CDR3 region has the DNA TGTGCCTGGAGTGTAGGGGTAGCGGGAGGGCAAGAGACCCAGTACTTC. This gives the protein CAWSVGVAGGQETQYF.

V usage is TRBV28 and J usage is TRBJ2-1; 7 nucleotides agree with TRBD2. CDR3 length: 16 amino acids. CDR1 and CDR2 from the germline V gene are MDHEN and SYDVKM. J lost 0 bases, V lost 4 bases, and 6 bases had no gene match. The CDR3 DNA sequence: TGTGCCAGCAGTTCCGGGGGAGGGCCCTCCTACAATGAGCAGTTCTTC. Its translation: CASSSGGGPSYNEQFF.

The chain links TRBV29-1 to TRBJ1-2, with D maybe TRBD1 (5 bases). CDR3 length: 13 amino acids. The V gene's germline CDR1 is SQVTM and CDR2 ANQGSEA. V was pared by 5 bases and J by 1 base, with 11 bases between. CDR3 nucleotide sequence: TGCAGCGTTTCCCGGGACGGTAACTATGGCTACACCTTC. This codes for CSVSRDGNYGYTF.

This chain links TRBV19 with TRBJ1-5; no reliable D call. Germline loops: CDR1 LNHDA, CDR2 SQIVND (reference sequence). This CDR3 region has 16 residues. The V end lost 0 bases, the J end lost 3 bases, and 12 bases lay between the germline ends. CDR3 nucleotide sequence: TGTGCCAGTAGTATAGAGAACGGGTACTACAATCAGCCCCAGCATTTT. Amino acids: CASSIENGYYNQPQHF. The full variable domain, with the rest looked up from reference TRBV19 and TRBJ1-5, is DGGITQSPKYLFRKEGQNVTLSCEQNLNHDAMYWYRQDPGQGLRLIYYSQIVNDFQKGDIAEGYSVSREKKESFPLTVTSAQKNPTAFYLCASSIENGYYNQPQHFGDGTRLSIL.

V is TRBV11-3 and J is TRBJ2-1; no reliable D call. V was shortened by 0 bases and J by 5 bases, with 5 bases between the two germline ends. CDR3 length equals 13 residues. Germline lookup yields CDR1 SGHNT and CDR2 YENEEA. CDR3 loop: CASSLDSDNEQFF. The CDR3 DNA follows: TGTGCCAGCAGCTTAGACTCTGACAATGAGCAGTTCTTC.

The chain joins TRBV7-9 to TRBJ2-5; 9 positions match TRBD1. V trimming: 5 bases; J trimming: 5 bases; junction bases outside the gene matches: 6. In germline, CDR1 is SEHNR, CDR2 FQNEAQ (reference sequence). The CDR3 consists of 14 residues. The CDR3 DNA reads TGTGCCAGCAGCGTACAGGGGGCAGGTGAGACCCAGTACTTC. It translates to CASSVQGAGETQYF.

On this clone: At the DNA level, this CDR3 is encoded by other sequences in the same sample as well. The gene calls are TRBV7-6 and TRBJ1-1; TRBD1 might be the D (5 bases). This CDR3 comprises 14 residues. V was clipped by 4 bases and J by 0 bases, with 9 bases between them. CDR1 is SGHVS, CDR2 FNYEAQ, per germline. CDR3 residues: CASSSGTVNTEAFF. In DNA, the CDR3 is TGTGCCAGCAGCTCTGGGACGGTGAACACTGAAGCTTTCTTT.

The V and J genes are TRBV2 and TRBJ2-3; D gene ambiguous. CDR3 length: 11 amino acids. V was pared by 5 bases and J by 2 bases, with 2 bases between. Germline-derived CDR1 and CDR2 are SNHLY and FYNNEI. CDR3 nucleotide sequence: TGTGCCAGCAGTTACACAGATACGCAGTATTTT. This translates into CASSYTDTQYF.

The chain combines TRBV12-5 with TRBJ2-7; TRBD2 agrees at 12 bases. The V gene end was trimmed by 6 bases and the J gene end by 4 bases; junction bases not matched to a gene: 7. The CDR3 has 15 residues. From germline, CDR1 is LGHNT and CDR2 FRNRAP. CDR3 nucleotides: TGTGCTAGTGGCCCTGGACTAGCGGGATCATACGAGCAGTACTTC. Protein sequence: CASGPGLAGSYEQYF.

The rearrangement links TRBV7-2 to TRBJ2-7; no definite D call. V was cut by 1 base and J by 6 bases, with 19 bases left in between. This CDR3 comprises 16 residues. Germline loops: CDR1 SGHTA, CDR2 FQGNSA. The chain's CDR3 is CASSLVSSPFLAEQYF. CDR3 DNA: TGTGCCAGCAGCTTAGTTAGCAGCCCTTTCCTGGCCGAGCAGTACTTC.

The V call is TRBV11-2, the J call TRBJ2-5; D unresolved. The V end lost 5 bases, the J end lost 5 bases, and 30 bases lay between the germline ends. Per germline, CDR1 SGHAT and CDR2 FQNNGV. The CDR3 contains 19 residues. In DNA form, the CDR3 reads TGTGCCAGCAGCCAGAAGGTATACCGGACGTTTGGTTTTGGGGAGACCCAGTACTTC. Translation gives CASSQKVYRTFGFGETQYF. The whole variable domain, remainder taken from reference TRBV11-2 and TRBJ2-5, is EAGVAQSPRYKIIEKRQSVAFWCNPISGHATLYWYQQILGQGPKLLIQFQNNGVVDDSQLPKDRFSAERLKGVDSTLKIQPAKLEDSAVYLCASSQKVYRTFGFGETQYFGPGTRLLVL.

V and J are TRBV4-1 and TRBJ2-7; maybe TRBD2 (7 bases). V was cut by 1 base and J by 1 base, with 20 bases left in between. The CDR3 spans 18 residues. Per germline, CDR1 MGHRA and CDR2 YSYEKL. The CDR3 is CASSQGPSAGAGSYEQYF. DNA of the CDR3: TGCGCCAGCAGCCAAGGACCTTCGGCGGGGGCCGGGTCCTACGAGCAGTACTTC.

V and J are TRBV5-5 and TRBJ2-7; no firm D call. Deletions cut 4 bases from V and 1 base from J, with 3 bases between. The germline CDR1 and CDR2 sequences are SGHKS and YYEKEE (reference sequence). This CDR3 is built from 11 residues. The CDR3: CASSRSYEQYF. The CDR3 DNA is TGTGCCAGCAGCCGATCCTACGAGCAGTACTTC.

This chain joins TRBV27 and TRBJ1-6; D perhaps matches TRBD1 (5 bases). This CDR3 is built from 13 residues. V was trimmed by 3 bases and J by 16 bases, leaving 16 bases between them. Per the germline V gene, CDR1 is MNHEY and CDR2 is SMNVEV (reference sequence). CDR3: CASSFSPGTGLHF. DNA for the CDR3: TGTGCCAGCAGTTTTTCCCCAGGGACCGGGCTCCACTTT.

The V call is TRBV11-2, the J call TRBJ1-2; 9 bases align to TRBD1. From germline, CDR1 is SGHAT and CDR2 FQNNGV. V lost 2 bases, J lost 7 bases, and 5 bases stayed unmatched. This CDR3 spans 14 amino acids. CDR3 sequence (DNA): TGTGCCAGCAGCTTAATGAGGACAGGGGCTGGCTACACCTTC. Translated, it gives CASSLMRTGAGYTF.

V and J are TRBV6-1 and TRBJ2-7; TRBD1 might be the D (6 bases). Trimming stripped 1 base from V and 5 bases from J, with 15 bases between. The V gene's germline CDR1 is MNHNS and CDR2 SASEGT. The CDR3 totals 15 residues. This CDR3 reads CASSEGGLKGDEQYF. CDR3 nucleotide sequence: TGTGCCAGCAGTGAAGGGGGGCTAAAGGGCGACGAGCAGTACTTC.

V and J are TRBV28 and TRBJ2-7, with 9 bases lining up with TRBD2. There are 14 residues in the CDR3. V lost 6 bases and J lost 6; bases outside the gene matches: 9. Germline CDR1 reads MDHEN; CDR2 reads SYDVKM. CDR3 region: CASRPGTSSAEQYF. Here the CDR3 DNA reads TGTGCCAGCAGACCCGGGACTAGCTCCGCCGAGCAGTACTTC.

The V call is TRBV19, the J call TRBJ1-2, with a possible D match to TRBD1 (6 bases). This CDR3 has 14 residues. The germline gives CDR1 LNHDA, CDR2 SQIVND (reference sequence). Trimming left V 6 bases short and J 3 bases short, with 14 bases between. The chain's CDR3 is CASRRGGFDYGYTF. CDR3 nucleotides: TGTGCCAGTAGGCGAGGGGGGTTCGACTATGGCTACACCTTC.

Turning to this clone: Other DNA variants within this sample encode the same CDR3. The chain links TRBV5-1 to TRBJ2-7; D remains ambiguous. The length of the CDR3 is 14 residues. CDR1 SGHRS and CDR2 YFSETQ come from the germline V gene. Between the trimmed V and J ends, which lost 0 bases and 0 bases, there was a span of 7 bases. Written as DNA, the CDR3 is TGCGCCAGCAGCTTGGGGGGTAGCTCCTACGAGCAGTACTTC. Residues: CASSLGGSSYEQYF.

This clone occurred a few times. This CDR3 reads CASSFGRFATNEKLFF. The CDR3 region has the DNA TGTGCCAGCAGTTTCGGACGGTTTGCAACTAATGAAAAACTGTTTTTT. The chain carries TRBV2 and TRBJ1-4; unclear D gene. Trimming left V 5 bases short and J 0 bases short, with 13 bases between. Germline CDR1 reads SNHLY; CDR2 reads FYNNEI. The CDR3 extends over 16 amino acids.

The chain couples TRBV29-1 to TRBJ2-5, with D uncertain. Germline CDR1 and CDR2: SQVTM and ANQGSEA. The CDR3 loop spans 11 amino acids. V was clipped by 5 bases and J by 1 base, with 5 bases between them. The CDR3 loop is CSVRTQETQYF. The CDR3 DNA is TGCAGCGTTAGGACCCAAGAGACCCAGTACTTC. Supplemented by reference TRBV29-1 and TRBJ2-5, the full variable domain reads SAVISQKPSRDICQRGTSLTIQCQVDSQVTMMFWYRQQPGQSLTLIATANQGSEATYESGFVIDKFPISRPNLTFSTLTVSNMSPEDSSIYLCSVRTQETQYFGPGTRLLVL.

The chain joins TRBV18 to TRBJ2-5; no definite D call. The V and J ends lost 0 bases and 5 bases respectively, with 13 bases between them. Germline CDR1 and CDR2: KGHSH and LQKENI. This CDR3 comprises 15 residues. The CDR3 bases are TGTGCCAGCTCACCACCTGGGATAGCTAGGGAGACCCAGTACTTC. It translates to CASSPPGIARETQYF.

The V and J genes are TRBV5-4 and TRBJ2-7; 9 nucleotides agree with TRBD2. The CDR3 is made up of 16 amino acids. J gave up 2 bases and V 7 bases, and 13 bases lay outside the gene matches. Germline assignment: CDR1 SGHNT and CDR2 YYREEE (reference sequence). The CDR3 coding sequence is TGTGCCAGCCAACCCGGCGGGGGGGCTCAGCCCTACGAGCAGTACTTC. Its translation: CASQPGGGAQPYEQYF.

This clone was seen a single time. This chain uses TRBV18 with TRBJ2-5, with D tentatively TRBD1 (5 bases). The CDR3 length is 15 residues. The germline CDR1 and CDR2 sequences are KGHSH and LQKENI. Trimming pared 1 base from V and 1 base from J, leaving 10 bases between. CDR3 protein: CASSPQRGSQETQYF. CDR3 DNA: TGTGCCAGCTCACCACAAAGGGGTTCCCAAGAGACCCAGTACTTC.

The V gene is TRBV25-1, the J gene TRBJ1-4; weak D call: TRBD1 (6 bases). Germline-derived CDR1 and CDR2 are MGHDK and SYGVNS. V lost 6 bases, J lost 5 bases, and 16 bases lay in between. The CDR3 runs 15 residues. The CDR3 spells CASSLQGFTNEKLFF. Written as DNA, the CDR3 is TGTGCCAGCAGCCTACAGGGCTTCACGAATGAAAAACTGTTTTTT.

This chain links TRBV7-2 with TRBJ2-1, with 10 bases lining up with TRBD1. CDR1 SGHTA and CDR2 FQGNSA come from the germline V gene. This CDR3 has 16 residues. V shed 4 bases and J 6 bases; nucleotides not matched to a gene: 9. The DNA for the CDR3 is TGTGCCAGCAGCTACCCTACTGGACAGGGGGTCAATGAGCAGTTCTTC. Protein sequence: CASSYPTGQGVNEQFF.

This clone was seen only a few times. This chain uses TRBV7-5 with TRBJ1-3. TRBV7-5 is recorded as a pseudogene. The length of the CDR3 is 16 residues. The CDR3 loop is CVRSKSIFYSGNTIYF. The CDR3 DNA sequence: TGTGTCAGAAGCAAGAGCATCTTTTACTCTGGAAACACCATATATTTT.

The V call is TRBV6-6, the J call TRBJ1-6; the D gene is possibly TRBD1 (6 bases). This CDR3 is built from 14 residues. CDR1 and CDR2 from the germline V gene are MNHNY and SVGAGI (reference sequence). Trimming stripped 2 bases from V and 7 bases from J, with 9 bases between. This chain's CDR3 is CASSYDRQNSPLHF. CDR3 bases: TGTGCCAGCAGTTACGACAGGCAAAATTCACCCCTCCACTTT.

This chain joins TRBV6-5 and TRBJ1-2; 8 positions agree with TRBD1. The CDR3 covers 15 residues. V shed 4 bases and J 4 bases; nucleotides not matched to a gene: 8. Germline CDR1 is MNHEY and CDR2 is SVGAGI. As DNA, the CDR3 is TGTGCCAGCAGTTCCAACGTAGACAGGGGCTATGGCTACACCTTC. Translation gives CASSSNVDRGYGYTF.

V and J are TRBV5-6 and TRBJ1-6; D unclear. CDR3 size: 14 residues. Trimming shortened V by 2 bases and J by 8 bases, and 11 bases separated the two germline ends. CDR1 is SGHDT, CDR2 YYEEEE, per germline. CDR3 nucleotides: TGTGCCAGCAGCTTAGTGGGTAGTGATTCACCCCTCCACTTT. Translation gives CASSLVGSDSPLHF.

The gene calls are TRBV28 and TRBJ1-5, with D possibly being TRBD1 (5 bases). Germline V lookup: CDR1 MDHEN, CDR2 SYDVKM. CDR3 length equals 16 residues. Trimming removed 5 bases from V and 0 bases from J, with 14 bases in between. The CDR3 DNA follows: TGTGCCAGCAGTAGCGGACATCAGTATAGCAATCAGCCCCAGCATTTT. It translates to CASSSGHQYSNQPQHF.

The V call is TRBV5-1, the J call TRBJ2-5, with TRBD2 identical over 11 bases. There are 17 residues in the CDR3. After removal of 2 bases from V and 3 bases from J, the junction contained 9 bases not matched to a gene. The germline V gene has CDR1 SGHRS and CDR2 YFSETQ. The chain's CDR3 is CASSLSPGLADEETQYF. CDR3 sequence (DNA): TGCGCCAGCAGCTTAAGCCCGGGACTAGCGGATGAAGAGACCCAGTACTTC.